This T cell receptor beta chain stems from a study of technical replicates of blood from a few donors (TCRdb year 2017). From the germline V gene (reference sequence), CDR1 is MNHEY and CDR2 is SMNVEV. The CDR3 holds 14 amino acids from the cysteine to the phenylalanine. Left in the record is the CDR3 DNA by itself, 42 bases read in frame from the first base. V trim: 3 bases; J trim: 0 bases; unmatched bases: 1. The receptor library was made with the immunoSEQ multiplex PCR assay. Held by TCRdb, this immuneACCESS table contains in-frame sequences only and omits some clones. Under half of the omission traces to an unresolved V gene where checked; the cause of the rest is unknown. The sample table contains about 81,000 clones; only one count was recorded for 75% to 85% of them. Together, the top ten hold approximately 3.5% of the sample. Regarding this clone: What antigen it recognizes has not been identified. No quality values exist for individual bases; no much larger clone is one base distant.

The chain is assembled from TRBV27 and TRBJ1-1; 7 of the junction bases match TRBD1. This receptor was identified in a human donor in good health. Some clones in this sample may be carry-over from other donors' samples. The sequencing input was PBMCs. In nucleotide form, the sequence is TGTGCCAGCAGTTTCGGGACAGTGAACACTGAAGCTTTCTTT. It translates to CASSFGTVNTEAFF.